The 13 T cell receptor beta chains given below trace back to one sample, sequenced in a study of identical twins. Each CDR3 protein is one row after TCRdb ran MiXCR on the 5' RACE reads. This repertoire shows more than 1.5 million distinct CDR3 sequences, about 31% found once; its top ten account for under 0.35%. Sequences were obtained from cord blood. These receptors were collected from a newborn girl in good health.

The chain recombines TRBV6-1 with TRBJ1-5; TRBD1 is a possible D gene (5 bases). Trimming left V 6 bases short and J 0 bases short, with 12 bases between. Germline values: CDR1 MNHNS, CDR2 SASEGT. The CDR3 is 15 residues long. Here the CDR3 DNA reads TGTGCCAGCAGATGGGACGGGGGTAGCAATCAGCCCCAGCATTTT. Amino acid sequence: CASRWDGGSNQPQHF.

The chain couples TRBV11-2 to TRBJ1-2, with D perhaps matching TRBD1 (5 bases). Per germline, CDR1 SGHAT and CDR2 FQNNGV. V was trimmed by 5 bases and J by 8 bases, leaving 12 bases between them. The CDR3 loop spans 12 amino acids. The CDR3 coding sequence is TGTGCCAGCAGCCGGACAAAGGGCGGCTACACCTTC. Its protein is CASSRTKGGYTF.

This clonotype was counted between two and nine times. This chain's CDR3 is CASSPFNIDYEQYF. CDR3 in DNA: TGTGCCAGCAGTCCATTTAACATAGACTACGAGCAGTACTTC. The chain uses TRBV27 and TRBJ2-7; D not certain. Germline loops: CDR1 MNHEY, CDR2 SMNVEV (reference sequence). This CDR3 is 14 amino acids long. V shed 5 bases and J shed 3 bases, with 14 bases lying between them.

The chain has TRBV19 and TRBJ2-3; 8 bases align to TRBD1. This CDR3 region has 15 residues. The V gene end was trimmed by 8 bases and the J gene end by 4 bases; junction bases not matched to a gene: 11. The germline V gene has CDR1 LNHDA and CDR2 SQIVND (reference sequence). The DNA for the CDR3 is TGTGCCAGTTCTAGGACAGGGTCGAGCCCAGATACGCAGTATTTT. It specifies CASSRTGSSPDTQYF.

This clonotype was counted ten times or more. The chain combines TRBV3-1 with TRBJ2-7; the match to TRBD2 covers 7 bases. V lost 0 bases and J lost 0; bases outside the gene matches: 2. CDR1 is LGHDT and CDR2 is YNNKEL in the germline V gene (reference sequence). The CDR3 totals 15 residues. The CDR3 here is CASSQELAVSYEQYF. In DNA form, the CDR3 reads TGTGCCAGCAGCCAAGAGCTAGCGGTCTCCTACGAGCAGTACTTC.

There are a few counts of this clonotype. This chain connects TRBV28 to TRBJ2-3; 8 bases match TRBD2. Germline V gives CDR1 MDHEN, CDR2 SYDVKM. Germline trimming cut 4 bases from V and 4 bases from J; bases unmatched to any gene: 1. This CDR3 region has 13 residues. CDR3 protein: CASSWGLADTQYF. The CDR3 DNA sequence: TGTGCCAGCAGTTGGGGACTAGCAGATACGCAGTATTTT.

This clonotype has at least ten counts. At one end, the junction sequence differs from germline, possibly due to a read error. The chain recombines TRBV5-1 with TRBJ2-5; possibly TRBD2 for D (5 bases). Germline V gives CDR1 SGHRS, CDR2 YFSETQ. The CDR3 runs to 12 residues. The CDR3, as DNA: TGTGCCAGCAGTACGGGGCAAGAGACCCAGTACTTC. It translates to CASSTGQETQYF. The whole variable domain, filled in from reference TRBV5-1 and TRBJ2-5, reads KAGVTQTPRYLIKTRGQQVTLSCSPISGHRSVSWYQQTPGQGLQFLFEYFSETQRNKGNFPGRFSGRQFSNSRSEMNVSTLELGDSALYLCASSTGQETQYFGPGTRLLVL.

This chain connects TRBV11-2 to TRBJ1-2; a possible D gene is TRBD1 (6 bases). CDR1 and CDR2 (germline): SGHAT, FQNNGV. Between the trimmed V and J ends, which lost 0 bases and 5 bases, there was a span of 13 bases. The length of the CDR3 is 15 residues. CDR3 protein: CASSLDRAGVYGYTF. The DNA of the CDR3 is TGTGCCAGCAGCTTAGATAGGGCAGGGGTATATGGCTACACCTTC.

The genes are TRBV7-9 and TRBJ2-1; D not resolved. The last part of the DNA fits TRBJ2-7 better; the J call may be wrong. The CDR3 runs 19 residues. CDR1 is SEHNR and CDR2 is FQNEAQ in the germline V gene (reference sequence). The CDR3 here is CASSPKSATQRIFYNEQYF. CDR3 sequence (DNA): TGTGCCAGCAGCCCCAAGTCTGCTACCCAGCGCATCTTCTACAATGAGCAGTACTTC.

J is TRBJ2-4 and V is TRBV27; tentatively, D is TRBD2 (5 bases). The CDR3 sequence is 15 residues long. CDR1 MNHEY and CDR2 SMNVEV come from the germline V gene (reference sequence). V lost 7 bases to trimming and J lost 6 bases, with 19 bases between them. The CDR3 region is CASKPGGGGINIQYF. The CDR3 coding sequence is TGTGCCAGCAAACCCGGCGGAGGTGGGATAAACATTCAGTACTTC.

This clonotype occurred a few times. The chain employs TRBV9 and TRBJ2-7, with TRBD1 as a possible D gene (6 bases). This CDR3 is 14 amino acids long. Germline CDR1 and CDR2: SGDLS and YYNGEE. Trimming stripped 0 bases from V and 2 bases from J, with 9 bases between. CDR3 DNA sequence: TGTGCCAGCAGCGTAGGGGGGACACCCTACGAGCAGTACTTC. It codes for CASSVGGTPYEQYF.

This chain uses TRBV7-2 with TRBJ1-2; 7 nucleotides agree with TRBD1. From germline, CDR1 is SGHTA and CDR2 FQGNSA. V trimming: 4 bases; J trimming: 8 bases; junction bases outside the gene matches: 7. This CDR3 has 13 amino acids. CDR3: CASSSDRRRGYTF. The CDR3 region has the DNA TGTGCCAGCAGCTCGGACAGGAGAAGGGGCTACACCTTC.

Turning to this clonotype: One end of the junction does not line up with germline, which may come from a read error. V is TRBV3-1 and J is TRBJ1-1; the D is unclear. CDR1 is LGHDT, CDR2 YNNKEL, per germline (reference sequence). The CDR3 has 17 residues. CDR3 loop: CTSSQGWLRARNTEAFF. The CDR3 DNA reads as TGTACCAGCAGCCAAGGGTGGCTCCGGGCGCGAAACACTGAAGCTTTCTTT.